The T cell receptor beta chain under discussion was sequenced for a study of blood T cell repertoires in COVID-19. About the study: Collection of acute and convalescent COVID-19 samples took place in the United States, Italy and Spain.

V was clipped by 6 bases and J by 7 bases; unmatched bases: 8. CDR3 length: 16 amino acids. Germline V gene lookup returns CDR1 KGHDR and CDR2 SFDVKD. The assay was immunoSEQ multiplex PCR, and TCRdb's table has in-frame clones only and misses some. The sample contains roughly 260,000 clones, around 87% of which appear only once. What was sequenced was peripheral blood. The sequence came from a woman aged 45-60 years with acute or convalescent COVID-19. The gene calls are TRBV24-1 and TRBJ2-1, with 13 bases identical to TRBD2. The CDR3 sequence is CATSTGGTSGINEQFF. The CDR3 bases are TGTGCCACCAGTACTGGGGGGACTAGCGGGATAAATGAGCAGTTCTTC.